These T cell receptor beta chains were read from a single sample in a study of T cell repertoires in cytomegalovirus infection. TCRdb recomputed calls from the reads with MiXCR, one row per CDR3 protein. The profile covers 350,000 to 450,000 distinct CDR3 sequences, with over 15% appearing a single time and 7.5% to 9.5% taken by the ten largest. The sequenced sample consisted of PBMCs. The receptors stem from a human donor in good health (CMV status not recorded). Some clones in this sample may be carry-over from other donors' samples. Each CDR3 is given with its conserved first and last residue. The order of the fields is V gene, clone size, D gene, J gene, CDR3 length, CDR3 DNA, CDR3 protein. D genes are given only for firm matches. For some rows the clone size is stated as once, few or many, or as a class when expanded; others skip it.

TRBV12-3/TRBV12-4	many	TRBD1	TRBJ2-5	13	TGTGCCAGCACCCTGGGACAGGGTGGGACCCAGTACTTC	CASTLGQGGTQYF
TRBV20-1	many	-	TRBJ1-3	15	TGCAGTGCTAGTAGTGAGCTCTCCCGGGGAAACACCATATATTTT	CSASSELSRGNTIYF
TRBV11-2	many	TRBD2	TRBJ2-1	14	TGTGCCAGCAGCTTAGCGGGAGGGCCAGGGGAGCAGTTCTTC	CASSLAGGPGEQFF
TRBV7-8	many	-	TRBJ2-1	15	TGTGCCAGCAGCTCGGGACTGCTCGGGCTCGCCGTCACCAACTTC	CASSSGLLGLAVTNF
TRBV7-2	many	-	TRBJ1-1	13	TGTGCCAGCAGCTTTACAGGGCGAACTGAAGCTTTCTTT	CASSFTGRTEAFF
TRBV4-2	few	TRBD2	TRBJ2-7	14	TGTGCCAGCAGCCAAGGGCCAGCGGGGGGTGAGCAGTACTTC	CASSQGPAGGEQYF
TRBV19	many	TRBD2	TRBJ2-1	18	TGTGCCAGTAGTACACCCCTCGGATCGGGAGGGATATTGGGTGAGCAGTTCTTC	CASSTPLGSGGILGEQFF
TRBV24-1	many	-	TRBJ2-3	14	TGTGCCACCAGTGATTCAGCCAGAGACTATACGCAGTATTTT	CATSDSARDYTQYF
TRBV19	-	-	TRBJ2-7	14	TGTGCCAGTACCCCCGGGGTGGGCTCCTACGAGCAGTACTTC	CASTPGVGSYEQYF
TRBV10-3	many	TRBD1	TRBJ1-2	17	TGTGCCATCAGTGGGGTAGGTCTCGGGACAGACCCCCATGGCTACACCTTC	CAISGVGLGTDPHGYTF
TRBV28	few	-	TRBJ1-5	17	TGTGCCAGCAGTTTATCGGGCCTTAAACAAAGCAATCAGCCCCAGCATTTT	CASSLSGLKQSNQPQHF
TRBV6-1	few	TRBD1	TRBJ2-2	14	TGTGCCAGCAGTTCCAACTACAGGGGTGGGGAGCTGTTTTTT	CASSSNYRGGELFF
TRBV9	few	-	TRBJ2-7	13	TGTGCCAGCAGCCCTAAGGGGGGGGACGGGCAGTACTTC	CASSPKGGDGQYF
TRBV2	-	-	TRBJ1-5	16	TGTGCCAGCAGTGTCGAGTCAGCCCGAAGCAATCAGCCCCAGCATTTT	CASSVESARSNQPQHF
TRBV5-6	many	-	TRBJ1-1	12	TGTGCCAGCAGTCTCTTCTCGGCTGAAGCTTTCTTT	CASSLFSAEAFF
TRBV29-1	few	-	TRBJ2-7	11	TGCAGCACCCGGGCCGGGGGCGAGCAGTACTTC	CSTRAGGEQYF
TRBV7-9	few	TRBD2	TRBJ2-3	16	TGTGCCAGCAGCTTAGGTACTAGCGGGAGTAGAGATACGCAGTATTTT	CASSLGTSGSRDTQYF
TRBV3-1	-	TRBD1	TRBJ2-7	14	TGTGCCAGCACCCGCGGGACAGGGGAGGACGAGCAGTACTTC	CASTRGTGEDEQYF
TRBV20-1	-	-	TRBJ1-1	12	TGCAGTGCCCGCGCCGGCGACACTGAAGCTTTCTTT	CSARAGDTEAFF
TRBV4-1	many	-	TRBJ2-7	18	TGCGCCAGCAGCCAAGAGGACGCAGGGATCGTTCGGTCCTACGAGCAGTACTTC	CASSQEDAGIVRSYEQYF
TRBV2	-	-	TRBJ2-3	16	TGTGCCAGCAGCCTGGTGAGGGAAGTTGTCACAGATACGCAGTATTTT	CASSLVREVVTDTQYF
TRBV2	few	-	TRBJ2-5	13	TGTGCCAGCGGGTCCGGACCACAAGAGACCCAGTACTTC	CASGSGPQETQYF
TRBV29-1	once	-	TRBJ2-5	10	TGCAGCGTGGCGCAAGAGACCCAGTACTTC	CSVAQETQYF
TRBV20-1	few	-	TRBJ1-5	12	TGCAGTGCTAGCGGCAGTGATCAGCCCCAGCATTTT	CSASGSDQPQHF
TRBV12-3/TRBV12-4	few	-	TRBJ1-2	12	TGTGCCAGCACCTCAACTAACTATGGCTACACCTTC	CASTSTNYGYTF
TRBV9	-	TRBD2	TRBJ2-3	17	TGTGCCAGCAGCCCGGGGCCGGGGAGGGTCCGCACAGATACGCAGTATTTT	CASSPGPGRVRTDTQYF
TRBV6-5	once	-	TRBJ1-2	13	TGTGCCAGCAGTTACGGCACAGGAGCCGGCTACACCTTC	CASSYGTGAGYTF
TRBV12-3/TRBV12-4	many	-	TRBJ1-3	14	TGTGCCAGCAGTTTACAACAGAGTGGAAACACCATATATTTT	CASSLQQSGNTIYF
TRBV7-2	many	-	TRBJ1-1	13	TGTGCCAGCAGCCAAGGGGGGAACACTGAAGCTTTCTTT	CASSQGGNTEAFF
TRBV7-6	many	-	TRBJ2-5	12	TGTGCCAGCAGCTCTAATAGAGAGACCCAGTACTTC	CASSSNRETQYF
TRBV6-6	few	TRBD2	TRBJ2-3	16	TGTGCCAGCAGCACCGGGACTAGCGGGATAACAGATACGCAGTATTTT	CASSTGTSGITDTQYF
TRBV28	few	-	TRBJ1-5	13	TGTGCCAGCGGGACCGATAGCAATCAGCCCCAGCATTTT	CASGTDSNQPQHF
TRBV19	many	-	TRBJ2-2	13	TGTGCCAGTAGTCCCGCTAATGCCGGGGAGCTGTTTTTT	CASSPANAGELFF
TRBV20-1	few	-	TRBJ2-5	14	TGCAGTGCTAGAGATTGGGCCGTGAGAGAGACCCAGTACTTC	CSARDWAVRETQYF
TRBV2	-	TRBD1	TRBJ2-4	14	TGTGCCAGCAGTGTCTTTAGGGGGACAGACATTCAGTACTTC	CASSVFRGTDIQYF
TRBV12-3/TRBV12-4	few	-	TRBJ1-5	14	TGTGCCACTCGGGTTAATCAGGGCAATCAGCCCCAGCATTTT	CATRVNQGNQPQHF
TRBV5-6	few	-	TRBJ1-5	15	TGTGCCAGCAGCTACTATCGCGGGCAGAATCAGCCCCAGCATTTT	CASSYYRGQNQPQHF
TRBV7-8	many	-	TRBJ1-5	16	TGTGCCAGCAGCTTAGCGGGGGGGCTTGGCAATCAGCCCCAGCATTTT	CASSLAGGLGNQPQHF
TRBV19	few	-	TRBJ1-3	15	TGTGCCAGTCGCAGACAACCCTCCAGGCTAGACACCATATATTTT	CASRRQPSRLDTIYF
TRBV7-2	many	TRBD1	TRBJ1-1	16	TGTGCCAGCAGCTTAAGGACAGGAGTTATGAACACTGAAGCTTTCTTT	CASSLRTGVMNTEAFF
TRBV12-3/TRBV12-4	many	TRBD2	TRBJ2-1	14	TGTGCCAGCAGCGAGGGACTAGCGGCCAATGAGCAGTTCTTC	CASSEGLAANEQFF
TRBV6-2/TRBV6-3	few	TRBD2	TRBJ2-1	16	TGTGCCAGCCGTAATCCCTGGACTAGCGGGAACAATGAGCAGTTCTTC	CASRNPWTSGNNEQFF
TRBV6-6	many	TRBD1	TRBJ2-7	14	TGTGCCAGCAGTTACAGGGACAGGGGGCGAGAGCAGTACTTC	CASSYRDRGREQYF
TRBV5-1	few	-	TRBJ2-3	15	TGCGCCAGCAGCCCTGGGGGGCACCCCACGGATACGCAGTATTTT	CASSPGGHPTDTQYF
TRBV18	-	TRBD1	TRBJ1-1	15	TGTGCCAGCTCATCATGGACAGGGTCGGGTACTGAAGCTTTCTTT	CASSSWTGSGTEAFF
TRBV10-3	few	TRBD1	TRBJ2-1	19	TGTGCCATCAGTGGGCCGGGACAGGGGAGCATTGGATCCTACAATGAGCAGTTCTTC	CAISGPGQGSIGSYNEQFF
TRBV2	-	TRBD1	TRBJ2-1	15	TGTGCCAGCAGTCGCCGACAGGGGGCAAAGAGTGAGCAGTTCTTC	CASSRRQGAKSEQFF
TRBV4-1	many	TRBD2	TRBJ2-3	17	TGCGCCAGCAGCCAAGTGGAGACTAGCCCGAGCACAGATACGCAGTATTTT	CASSQVETSPSTDTQYF
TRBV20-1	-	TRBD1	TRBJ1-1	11	TGCAGTGCCACAAGACAGGGCGGGGCTTTCTTT	CSATRQGGAFF
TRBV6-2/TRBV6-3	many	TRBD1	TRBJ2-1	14	TGTGCCAGCAGGGGACGGACAGGCCTGAATGAGCAGTTCTTC	CASRGRTGLNEQFF
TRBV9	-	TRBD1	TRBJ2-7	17	TGTGCCAGCAGCCCCCGGGACAGGGACGGGAGGAGTTACGAGCAGTACTTC	CASSPRDRDGRSYEQYF
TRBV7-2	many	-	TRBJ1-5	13	TGTGCCAGCAGCTTGGACAGCCCCACAGCCCAGCATTTT	CASSLDSPTAQHF
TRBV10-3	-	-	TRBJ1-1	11	TGTGCCATTAGGAGGAACACTGAAGCTTTCTTT	CAIRRNTEAFF
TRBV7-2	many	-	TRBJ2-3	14	TGTGCCAGCAGCTTGACTACCTACACAGATACGCAGTATTTT	CASSLTTYTDTQYF
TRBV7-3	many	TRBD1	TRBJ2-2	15	TGTGCCAGCAGCTTACTAGGGGGCGGCACCGGGGAGCTGTTTTTT	CASSLLGGGTGELFF